Below, 20 T cell receptor beta chains from the same sample are listed, as sequenced in a study of T cell repertoires in cytomegalovirus infection. TCRdb used MiXCR to reprocess the reads, holding one entry per CDR3 protein. The repertoire holds 640,000 or so distinct CDR3 sequences, with 30% to 40% as singletons. These TCRs' antigens remain unknown. Sequencing was performed on cultured PBMCs, taken from culture after CMV antigen stimulation. These receptors came from a human donor in good health (CMV status not recorded). Some clones in this sample may be carry-over from other donors' samples.

V usage is TRBV7-4 and J usage is TRBJ2-7, with 10 bases aligning to TRBD2. Germline CDR1 SGHVT, CDR2 SQSDAQ. This CDR3 is built from 14 residues. The V and J ends lost 9 bases and 6 bases, in that order; junction bases with no gene match: 11. The CDR3 region is CASLGASGRLEQYF. The CDR3 DNA is TGTGCCAGTCTCGGAGCTAGCGGGAGACTCGAGCAGTACTTC. Complete variable domain (other parts from reference TRBV7-4 and TRBJ2-7): GAGVSQSPRYKVAKRGRDVALRCDSISGHVTLYWYRQTLGQGSEVLTYSQSDAQRDKSGRPSGRFSAERPERSVSTLKIQRTEQGDSAVYLCASLGASGRLEQYFGPGTRLTVT.

This clonotype was seen repeatedly, ten times or more. The chain carries TRBV7-2 and TRBJ2-3; 8 nucleotides agree with TRBD1. The CDR3 sequence is 16 residues long. V shed 2 bases and J 3 bases; nucleotides not matched to a gene: 7. Per germline, CDR1 SGHTA and CDR2 FQGNSA. CDR3 sequence (DNA): TGTGCCAGCAGCTTAAGTCTCACAGGGGGAACAGATACGCAGTATTTT. This encodes CASSLSLTGGTDTQYF.

This sequence joins TRBV12-3 or TRBV12-4 and TRBJ1-4, with no clear D. The CDR3 contains 17 residues. V lost 0 bases and J lost 5, with 16 bases in between. The chain's CDR3 is CASSLAVPAVVNEKLFF. The CDR3 bases are TGTGCCAGCAGTTTAGCCGTCCCGGCGGTAGTGAATGAAAAACTGTTTTTT.

The CDR3 nucleotides read TGTGCCAGCTCACCCCGGGACAGCACTAACTATGGCTACACCTTC. This codes for CASSPRDSTNYGYTF. The chain has TRBV18 and TRBJ1-2; 7 positions match TRBD1. Trimming took 3 bases from V and 0 from J; bases not matched to a gene: 4. This CDR3 region has 15 residues. Germline loops: CDR1 KGHSH, CDR2 LQKENI.

The chain links TRBV10-1 to TRBJ2-1; 14 bases map to TRBD2. Germline V gene lookup returns CDR1 WNHNN and CDR2 SYGVQD (reference sequence). J gave up 10 bases and V 2 bases, and 7 bases lay outside the gene matches. The CDR3 has 16 amino acids. The CDR3 nucleotides read TGCGCCAGCAGTGAGCCGGGACTAGCGGGGGAACGGGAGCAGTTCTTC. This encodes CASSEPGLAGEREQFF.

This clonotype occurred a few times. The chain links TRBV7-2 to TRBJ2-7; D ambiguous. In germline, CDR1 is SGHTA, CDR2 FQGNSA. Trimming left V 3 bases short and J 0 bases short, with 9 bases between. CDR3 length equals 14 residues. CDR3 in DNA: TGTGCCAGCAGCTTGGCGCGGTACTCCTACGAGCAGTACTTC. As protein: CASSLARYSYEQYF.

The chain has TRBV12-3 or TRBV12-4 and TRBJ2-7; possibly TRBD1 or TRBD2 for D (5 bases each). The CDR3 length is 14 residues. V was cut by 6 bases and J by 6 bases, with 18 bases left in between. The CDR3: CASRKSGTRGEQYF. CDR3 coding DNA: TGTGCCAGCAGGAAGTCCGGGACCCGCGGCGAGCAGTACTTC.

The chain links TRBV12-5 to TRBJ2-3, with 9 bases lining up with TRBD1. V shed 4 bases, J shed 1 base, and the junction held 3 bases outside the gene matches. Germline CDR1 is LGHNT and CDR2 is FRNRAP. This CDR3 has 15 residues. CDR3 amino acids: CASGWTGVGTDTQYF. As DNA, the CDR3 is TGTGCTAGTGGTTGGACAGGGGTGGGCACAGATACGCAGTATTTT.

This clonotype occurred a few times. The chain has TRBV2 and TRBJ1-1; D is uncertain. Trimming removed 3 bases at V and 4 bases at J, with 6 bases between. Germline V gene lookup returns CDR1 SNHLY and CDR2 FYNNEI. The CDR3 is 12 amino acids. The CDR3 DNA sequence: TGTGCCAGCAGTGAGGAGGTCACTGAAGCTTTCTTT. Translated, it gives CASSEEVTEAFF.

This clonotype has just a few counts. The rearrangement links TRBV6-2 or TRBV6-3 to TRBJ2-1, with 8 positions matching TRBD1. CDR1 and CDR2 from the germline V gene are MNHEY and SVGEGT. The junction had 3 bases not matched to a gene; V was cut back by 6 bases and J by 2 bases. The CDR3 runs to 14 residues. In DNA form, the CDR3 reads TGTGCCAGCAGGGACAGGGTACCCTACAATGAGCAGTTCTTC. It encodes CASRDRVPYNEQFF.

This clonotype showed up just once. The V call is TRBV19, the J call TRBJ1-2; D is unclear. The CDR3 has 15 amino acids. The V end was cut by 2 bases, the J end by 0 bases, with 10 bases between. CDR1 and CDR2 from the germline V gene are LNHDA and SQIVND (reference sequence). The CDR3 spells CASSIRRVANYGYTF. The CDR3 bases are TGTGCCAGTAGTATACGTCGTGTGGCTAACTATGGCTACACCTTC.

A remark on this clonotype: The junction shows a germline mismatch at one end, possibly a read error. The chain has TRBV7-6 and TRBJ1-1, with no clear D. From germline, CDR1 is SGHVS and CDR2 FNYEAQ. The CDR3 is 10 residues long. CDR3 nucleotide sequence: TGTGCCAGCAGCTTAGTATACCAGCTCTTT. This codes for CASSLVYQLF. The complete variable domain, with remaining parts taken from reference TRBV7-6 and TRBJ1-1, reads GAGVSQSPRYKVTKRGQDVALRCDPISGHVSLYWYRQALGQGPEFLTYFNYEAQQDKSGLPNDRFSAERPEGSISTLTIQRTEQRDSAMYRCASSLVYQLFGQGTRLTVV.

This chain's CDR3 is CASSLSGAGENSPLHF. CDR3 coding DNA: TGTGCCAGCAGCTTATCGGGGGCCGGGGAGAATTCACCCCTCCACTTT. V and J are TRBV7-8 and TRBJ1-6; a possible D gene is TRBD1 (6 bases). Germline lookup yields CDR1 SGHVS and CDR2 FQNEAQ. The CDR3 loop spans 16 amino acids. The ends were cut back, 2 bases at V and 7 bases at J, with 15 bases in the middle. The variable domain in full, with the rest retrieved from reference TRBV7-8 and TRBJ1-6, is GAGVSQSPRYKVAKRGQDVALRCDPISGHVSLFWYQQALGQGPEFLTYFQNEAQLDKSGLPSDRFFAERPEGSVSTLKIQRTQQEDSAVYLCASSLSGAGENSPLHFGNGTRLTVT.

V usage is TRBV28 and J usage is TRBJ1-2; no clear D. CDR3 length: 15 amino acids. In germline, CDR1 is MDHEN, CDR2 SYDVKM. Between the trimmed V and J ends, which lost 6 bases and 8 bases, there was a span of 22 bases. In DNA, the CDR3 is TGTGCCAGCAGACGTGACATTGGGAGGGCTCGGGGCTACACCTTC. Residues: CASRRDIGRARGYTF.

The chain joins TRBV27 to TRBJ1-1, with 9 positions matching TRBD1. The V gene end was trimmed by 5 bases and the J gene end by 4 bases; junction bases not matched to a gene: 8. This CDR3 is 15 amino acids long. Looked up from germline, CDR1 is MNHEY and CDR2 is SMNVEV (reference sequence). CDR3 amino acids: CASSPRTGVFTEAFF. The CDR3 coding sequence is TGTGCCAGCAGTCCCCGGACAGGGGTGTTCACTGAAGCTTTCTTT.

This clonotype was detected only once. Germline is not matched at one junction end, which may reflect a read error. This chain links TRBV20-1 with TRBJ1-5; no clear D. The germline gives CDR1 DFQATT, CDR2 SNEGSKA (reference sequence). The CDR3 is made up of 13 amino acids. The CDR3 loop reads CSAGEELSQPQHF. The CDR3 DNA reads TGCAGTGCTGGAGAGGAGCTTTCCCAGCCCCAGCATTTT.

The rearrangement joins TRBV4-1 to TRBJ1-5; D uncertain. Trimming pared 0 bases from V and 6 bases from J, leaving 9 bases between. The CDR3 length is 14 residues. Germline CDR1 is MGHRA and CDR2 is YSYEKL. CDR3: CASSQETLGQPQHF. DNA of the CDR3: TGCGCCAGCAGCCAAGAAACCCTGGGTCAGCCCCAGCATTTT.

This clonotype was found many times. The CDR3 here is CASSLLGRTDTQYF. In DNA, the CDR3 is TGTGCCAGCAGCCTCCTGGGCCGCACAGATACGCAGTATTTT. V usage is TRBV7-8 and J usage is TRBJ2-3; no definite D call. The V end lost 5 bases, the J end lost 1 base, and 10 bases lay between the germline ends. The CDR3 totals 14 residues. Germline V gene lookup returns CDR1 SGHVS and CDR2 FQNEAQ.

V usage is TRBV27 and J usage is TRBJ1-1; D call uncertain. The CDR3 is 14 amino acids. Trimming took 5 bases from V and 1 from J, leaving 11 bases between them. Germline V lookup: CDR1 MNHEY, CDR2 SMNVEV (reference sequence). The CDR3 reads CASSLTYGNTEAFF. For the CDR3, the DNA is TGTGCCAGCAGTCTTACGTACGGGAACACTGAAGCTTTCTTT.

The chain couples TRBV12-3 or TRBV12-4 to TRBJ2-5; tentatively, D is TRBD2 (7 bases). V lost 8 bases to trimming and J lost 7 bases, with 17 bases between them. The CDR3 has 13 residues. The CDR3, as DNA: TGTGCCAGCCCCCAAGGGGGGGAAGCGACCCAGTACTTC. Its translation is CASPQGGEATQYF.